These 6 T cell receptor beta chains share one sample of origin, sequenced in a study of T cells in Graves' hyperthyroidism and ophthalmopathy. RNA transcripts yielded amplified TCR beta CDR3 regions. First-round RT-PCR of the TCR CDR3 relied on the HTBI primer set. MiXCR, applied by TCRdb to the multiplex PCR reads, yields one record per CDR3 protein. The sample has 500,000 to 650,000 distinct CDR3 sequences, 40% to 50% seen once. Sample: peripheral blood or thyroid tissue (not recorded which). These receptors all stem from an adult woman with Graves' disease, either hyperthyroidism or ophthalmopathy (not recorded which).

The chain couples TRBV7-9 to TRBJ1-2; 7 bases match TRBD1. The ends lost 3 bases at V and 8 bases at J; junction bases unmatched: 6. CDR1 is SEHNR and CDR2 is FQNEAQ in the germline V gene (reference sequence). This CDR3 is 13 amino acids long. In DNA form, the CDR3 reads TGTGCCAGCAGCTTCTACAGGGGCAGCGGCTACACCTTC. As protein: CASSFYRGSGYTF. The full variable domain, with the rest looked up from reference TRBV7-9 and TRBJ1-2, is DTGVSQNPRHKITKRGQNVTFRCDPISEHNRLYWYRQTLGQGPEFLTYFQNEAQLEKSRLLSDRFSAERPKGSFSTLEIQRTEQGDSAMYLCASSFYRGSGYTFGSGTRLTVV.

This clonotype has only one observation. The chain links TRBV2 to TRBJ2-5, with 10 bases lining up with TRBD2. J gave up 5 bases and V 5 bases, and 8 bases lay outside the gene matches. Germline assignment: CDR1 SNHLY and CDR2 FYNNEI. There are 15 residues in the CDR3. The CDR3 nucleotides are TGTGCCAGCAGTCATCTAGCGGGAGAAAGGGAGACCCAGTACTTC. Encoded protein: CASSHLAGERETQYF.

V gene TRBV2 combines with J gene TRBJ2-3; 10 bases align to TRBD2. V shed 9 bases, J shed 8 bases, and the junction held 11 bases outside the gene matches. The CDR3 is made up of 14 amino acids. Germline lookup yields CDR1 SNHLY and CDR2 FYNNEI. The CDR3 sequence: CARGGLAGVGTQYF. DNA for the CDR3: TGTGCCAGGGGGGGGCTAGCGGGAGTCGGTACGCAGTATTTT.

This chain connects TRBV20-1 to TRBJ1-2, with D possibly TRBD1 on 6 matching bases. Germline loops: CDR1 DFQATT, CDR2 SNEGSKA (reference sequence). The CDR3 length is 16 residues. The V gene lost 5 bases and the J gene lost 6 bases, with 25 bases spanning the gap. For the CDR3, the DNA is TGCAGTGCTGCTAACAGGGACACTTCCGGGGACGATGGCTACACCTTC. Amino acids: CSAANRDTSGDDGYTF.

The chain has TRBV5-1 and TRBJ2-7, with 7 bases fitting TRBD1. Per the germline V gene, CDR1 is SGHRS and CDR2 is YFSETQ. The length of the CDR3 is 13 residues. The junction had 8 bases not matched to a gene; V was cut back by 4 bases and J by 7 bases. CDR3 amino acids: CASSAWTGNEQYF. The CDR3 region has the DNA TGCGCCAGCAGCGCATGGACAGGCAATGAGCAGTACTTC.

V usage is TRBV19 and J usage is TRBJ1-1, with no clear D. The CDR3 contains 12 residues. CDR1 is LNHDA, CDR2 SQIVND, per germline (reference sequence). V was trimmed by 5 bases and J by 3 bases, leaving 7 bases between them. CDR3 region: CASSSGHTEAFF. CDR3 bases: TGTGCCAGTAGTTCCGGACACACTGAAGCTTTCTTT.